This T cell receptor beta chain was sequenced during a study of regulatory T cells in long-lasting Graves disease. Library construction for TCR beta used iRepertoire HTBI primers and Arm-PCR of CDR3 regions. In TCRdb, the multiplex PCR reads were re-called with MiXCR into one record per CDR3 protein. The data contain a few hundred thousand distinct CDR3 sequences, about 10% of them singletons. Described time point: newly diagnosed GD, antithyroid drugs for less than 3 months. RNA extracted from PBMCs served as the sequencing template. The CDR3 covers 17 residues. Germline assignment: CDR1 SGHVS and CDR2 FQNEAQ. The ends lost 4 bases at V and 7 bases at J; junction bases unmatched: 15. The data also belong to a second study, concerning T cells in Graves' hyperthyroidism and ophthalmopathy. That report notes: Carried out on the TCR CDR3, a first-round RT-PCR used the HTBI primer set.

This TCR was sampled from a woman aged 18-30 years with Graves disease. This specimen consisted of peripheral blood mononuclear cells (PBMCs), obtained at new diagnosis, from a patient treated with antithyroid drugs. The chain uses TRBV7-8 and TRBJ2-4; 8 bases match TRBD2. The CDR3 bases are TGTGCCAGCAGCTCCGGGGGGGGCGCAATCGTTCATAACATTCAGTACTTC. It yields the protein CASSSGGGAIVHNIQYF.